This is a list of T cell receptor beta chains from one sample in a study of T cell repertoires in cytomegalovirus infection. TCRdb processed the reads anew with MiXCR; each CDR3 protein has one entry. The sample has under 100,000 distinct CDR3 sequences, 3.7% seen once. The material sequenced was PBMCs. The receptors derive from a human donor in good health (CMV status not recorded). Some clones in this sample may be carry-over from other donors' samples. Each CDR3 is given with its conserved first and last residue. The D gene is left open where the match is weak.

V gene: TRBV10-3; J gene: TRBJ2-5; D gene: NA; CDR3 protein: CAIMGDSQETQYF
V gene: TRBV11-3; J gene: TRBJ1-1; D gene: NA; CDR3 protein: CASSRKRTEEAFF
V gene: TRBV2; J gene: TRBJ2-3; D gene: NA; CDR3 protein: CASSVNSGTDTQYF
V gene: TRBV20-1; J gene: TRBJ1-3; D gene: NA; CDR3 protein: CSAQPDRLVGNTIYF
V gene: TRBV7-2; J gene: TRBJ2-1; D gene: NA; CDR3 protein: CASSPHLAGEQFF
V gene: TRBV7-3; J gene: TRBJ2-4; D gene: NA; CDR3 protein: CASSFGDAKNIQYF
V gene: TRBV2; J gene: TRBJ1-6; D gene: TRBD1; CDR3 protein: CASSQNRGPINSPLHF
V gene: TRBV7-9; J gene: TRBJ2-5; D gene: NA; CDR3 protein: CASSLLGRRQTQYF
V gene: TRBV7-2; J gene: TRBJ1-6; D gene: TRBD1; CDR3 protein: CASSLQGANSPLHF
V gene: TRBV6-2/TRBV6-3; J gene: TRBJ1-5; D gene: NA; CDR3 protein: CASSYRRDAQPQHF
V gene: TRBV6-1; J gene: TRBJ2-3; D gene: NA; CDR3 protein: CATAPGASTDTQYF
V gene: TRBV6-6; J gene: TRBJ2-1; D gene: NA; CDR3 protein: CASSYSLTGNSRKNEQFF
V gene: TRBV27; J gene: TRBJ2-7; D gene: NA; CDR3 protein: CASSGPTGTPVYEQYF
V gene: TRBV27; J gene: TRBJ2-5; D gene: NA; CDR3 protein: CASSSTPGNLQETQYF
V gene: TRBV24-1; J gene: TRBJ2-1; D gene: NA; CDR3 protein: CATSDLSSGKEQFF
V gene: TRBV14; J gene: TRBJ1-4; D gene: NA; CDR3 protein: CASSRASFLGELFF
V gene: TRBV7-9; J gene: TRBJ2-3; D gene: NA; CDR3 protein: CASSLVGEGTQYF
V gene: TRBV7-2; J gene: TRBJ2-2; D gene: NA; CDR3 protein: CASSLGSVGTGELFF
V gene: TRBV4-1; J gene: TRBJ1-4; D gene: NA; CDR3 protein: CASSQTRDQATNEKLFF
V gene: TRBV28; J gene: TRBJ1-1; D gene: NA; CDR3 protein: CASRAGVNTEAFF
V gene: TRBV20-1; J gene: TRBJ2-5; D gene: NA; CDR3 protein: CSARGGGRQETQYF
V gene: TRBV12-3/TRBV12-4; J gene: TRBJ2-3; D gene: TRBD1; CDR3 protein: CASSLAGTGSEDTQYF
V gene: TRBV7-2; J gene: TRBJ1-4; D gene: TRBD1; CDR3 protein: CASGLGQGFEKLFF
V gene: TRBV7-2; J gene: TRBJ2-7; D gene: NA; CDR3 protein: CASSADYEQYF
V gene: TRBV12-3/TRBV12-4; J gene: TRBJ1-2; D gene: NA; CDR3 protein: CASSVGQYYGYTF